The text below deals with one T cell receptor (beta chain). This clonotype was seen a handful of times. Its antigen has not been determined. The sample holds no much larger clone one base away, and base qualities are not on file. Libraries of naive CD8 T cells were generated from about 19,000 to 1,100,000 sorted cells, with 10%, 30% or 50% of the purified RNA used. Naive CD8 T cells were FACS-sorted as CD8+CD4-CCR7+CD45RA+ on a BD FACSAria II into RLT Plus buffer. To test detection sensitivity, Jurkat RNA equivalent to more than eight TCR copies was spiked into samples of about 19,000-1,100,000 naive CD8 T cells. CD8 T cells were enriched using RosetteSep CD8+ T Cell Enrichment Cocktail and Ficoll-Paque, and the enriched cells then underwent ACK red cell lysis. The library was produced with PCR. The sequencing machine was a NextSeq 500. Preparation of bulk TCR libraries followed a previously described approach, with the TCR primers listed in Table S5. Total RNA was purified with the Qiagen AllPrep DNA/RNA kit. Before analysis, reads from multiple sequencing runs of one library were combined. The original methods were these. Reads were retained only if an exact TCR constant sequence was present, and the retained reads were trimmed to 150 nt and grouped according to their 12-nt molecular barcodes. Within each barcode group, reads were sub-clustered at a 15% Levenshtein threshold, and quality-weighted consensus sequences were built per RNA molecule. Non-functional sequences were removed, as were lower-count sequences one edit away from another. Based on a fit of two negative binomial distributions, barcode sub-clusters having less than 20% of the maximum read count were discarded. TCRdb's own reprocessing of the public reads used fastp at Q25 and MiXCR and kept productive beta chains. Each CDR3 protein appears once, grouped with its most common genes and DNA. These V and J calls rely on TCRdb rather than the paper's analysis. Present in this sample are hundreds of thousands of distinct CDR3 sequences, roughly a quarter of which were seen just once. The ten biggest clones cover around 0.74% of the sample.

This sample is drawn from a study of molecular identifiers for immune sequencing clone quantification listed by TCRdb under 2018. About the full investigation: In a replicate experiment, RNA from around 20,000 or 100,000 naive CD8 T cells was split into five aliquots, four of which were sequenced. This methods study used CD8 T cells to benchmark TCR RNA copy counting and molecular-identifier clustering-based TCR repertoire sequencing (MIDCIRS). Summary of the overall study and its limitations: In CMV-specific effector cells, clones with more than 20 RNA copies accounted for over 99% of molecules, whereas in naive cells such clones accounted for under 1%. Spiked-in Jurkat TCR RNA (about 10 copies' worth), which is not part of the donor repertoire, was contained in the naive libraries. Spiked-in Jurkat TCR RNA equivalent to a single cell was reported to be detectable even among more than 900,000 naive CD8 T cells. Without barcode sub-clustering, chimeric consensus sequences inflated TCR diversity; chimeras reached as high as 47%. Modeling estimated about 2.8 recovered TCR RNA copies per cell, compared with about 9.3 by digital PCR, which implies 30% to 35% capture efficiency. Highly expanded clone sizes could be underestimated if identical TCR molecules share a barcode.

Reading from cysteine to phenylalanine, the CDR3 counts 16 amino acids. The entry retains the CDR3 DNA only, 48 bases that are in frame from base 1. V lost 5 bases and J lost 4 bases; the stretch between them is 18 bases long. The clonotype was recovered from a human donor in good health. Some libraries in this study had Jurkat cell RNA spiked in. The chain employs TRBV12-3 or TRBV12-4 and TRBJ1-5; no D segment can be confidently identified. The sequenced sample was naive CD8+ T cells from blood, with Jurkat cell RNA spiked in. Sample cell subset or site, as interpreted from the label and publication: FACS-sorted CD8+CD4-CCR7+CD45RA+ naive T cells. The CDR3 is CASSPKVVWGNQPQHF. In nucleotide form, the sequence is TGTGCCAGCAGTCCAAAGGTCGTGTGGGGAAATCAGCCCCAGCATTTT.